A single sample gave rise to the 30 T cell receptor beta chains below, sequenced in a study of T cell responses to AZD1222 COVID-19 vaccine. Produced via immunoSEQ multiplex PCR; TCRdb's table is partial and in-frame only. The top ten hold around 3.3% of the sample, which has more than 110,000 clones, 88% seen once. Sequencing was performed on peripheral blood, taken on day 0 of AZD1222 vaccination. These receptors were taken from an adult in good health.

The V gene is TRBV27, the J gene TRBJ2-1, with 13 bases fitting TRBD2. Germline lookup yields CDR1 MNHEY and CDR2 SMNVEV (reference sequence). Losses at the gene ends were 5 bases for V and 7 bases for J; bases not matched to a gene: 5. CDR3 length: 15 amino acids. CDR3 sequence: CASSPGLAGVNEQFF. DNA for the CDR3: TGTGCCAGCAGTCCAGGACTAGCGGGAGTAAATGAGCAGTTCTTC.

This sequence joins TRBV9 and TRBJ1-6; possible D gene TRBD1, 6 bases. The germline CDR1 and CDR2 sequences are SGDLS and YYNGEE. Trimming pared 3 bases from V and 8 bases from J, leaving 18 bases between. The CDR3 runs to 16 residues. The CDR3 DNA follows: TGTGCCAGCAGCGAACAGGGCACACCTGAGGATTCACCCCTCCACTTT. It specifies CASSEQGTPEDSPLHF.

The chain links TRBV2 to TRBJ2-7, with D possibly matching TRBD1 (6 bases). The germline CDR1 and CDR2 sequences are SNHLY and FYNNEI. The CDR3 runs 14 residues. With 4 bases removed from V and 3 bases from J, the gap between germline ends came to 13 bases. Written as DNA, the CDR3 is TGTGCCAGCAGTGTAAGGACAGCCGACTACGAGCAGTACTTC. Translation: CASSVRTADYEQYF.

The CDR3 DNA reads as TGTGCCACCAGTGCTGGGGACTTAATAAAGAACACTGAAGCTTTCTTT. Protein: CATSAGDLIKNTEAFF. The V and J genes are TRBV24-1 and TRBJ1-1; TRBD1 might be the D (5 bases). Germline V gives CDR1 KGHDR, CDR2 SFDVKD. Trimming left V 5 bases short and J 1 base short, with 16 bases between. The CDR3 is 16 amino acids.

This chain joins TRBV12-3 or TRBV12-4 and TRBJ1-4, with no clear D. Trimming left V 2 bases short and J 5 bases short, with 6 bases between. The CDR3 has 13 residues. CDR3 amino acids: CASSLSLNEKLFF. DNA for the CDR3: TGTGCCAGCAGTTTATCTCTCAATGAAAAACTGTTTTTT.

The chain employs TRBV15 and TRBJ2-7; D is possibly TRBD1 (6 bases). The V end was cut by 1 base, the J end by 7 bases, with 17 bases between. CDR1 LNHNV and CDR2 YYDKDF come from the germline V gene (reference sequence). The CDR3 is made up of 15 amino acids. DNA for the CDR3: TGTGCCACCAGCAGAGCAGGGGCGCTTGTTGGTGAGCAGTACTTC. This codes for CATSRAGALVGEQYF.

This chain connects TRBV6-5 to TRBJ1-3; TRBD1 might be the D (5 bases). The CDR3 has 15 residues. V was trimmed by 0 bases and J by 0 bases, leaving 6 bases between them. From germline, CDR1 is MNHEY and CDR2 SVGAGI. CDR3 amino acids: CASSYSGVSGNTIYF. As DNA, the CDR3 is TGTGCCAGCAGTTACTCGGGGGTCTCTGGAAACACCATATATTTT.

The genes are TRBV11-2 and TRBJ1-2; a possible D gene is TRBD1 (6 bases). The CDR3 loop spans 15 amino acids. Germline V gene data show CDR1 as SGHAT and CDR2 as FQNNGV. The V gene lost 5 bases and the J gene lost 6 bases, with 19 bases spanning the gap. The chain's CDR3 is CASSQRGEQGDGYTF. CDR3 DNA sequence: TGTGCCAGCAGCCAACGGGGAGAACAGGGAGATGGCTACACCTTC.

As DNA, the CDR3 is TGTGCCAGCAGTGAAGCGATCATACGACAGGGGGCTTCCTATGGCTACACCTTC. Translating gives CASSEAIIRQGASYGYTF. V is TRBV6-1 and J is TRBJ1-2; 10 positions match TRBD1. The junction had 11 bases not matched to a gene; V was cut back by 0 bases and J by 4 bases. The CDR3 is 18 residues long. Germline V lookup: CDR1 MNHNS, CDR2 SASEGT.

The chain combines TRBV5-1 with TRBJ2-7, with D unclear. There are 11 residues in the CDR3. Germline assignment: CDR1 SGHRS and CDR2 YFSETQ. Trimming cost V 0 bases and J 7 bases, with 5 bases left between them. The CDR3 region is CASSLAREQYF. In DNA, the CDR3 is TGCGCCAGCAGCTTGGCGAGGGAGCAGTACTTC.

CDR3 sequence (DNA): TGCGCCAGCAGCCAAGAACAGGATAATGAAAAACTGTTTTTT. It encodes CASSQEQDNEKLFF. The V gene is TRBV4-3, the J gene TRBJ1-4; D is perhaps TRBD1 (5 bases). Per germline, CDR1 LGHNA and CDR2 YSLEER. V lost 0 bases, J lost 4 bases, and 6 bases lay in between. The CDR3 totals 14 residues.

The chain uses TRBV6-2 or TRBV6-3 and TRBJ2-1, with D possibly being TRBD1 (5 bases). CDR1 is MNHEY and CDR2 is SVGEGT in the germline V gene. The CDR3 is made up of 13 amino acids. Trimming cost V 4 bases and J 7 bases, with 11 bases left between them. The CDR3 DNA reads TGTGCCAGCAGTTTCAACAAGGGGAATGAGCAGTTCTTC. Residues: CASSFNKGNEQFF.

This chain uses TRBV20-1 with TRBJ1-5, with TRBD1 matching 9 bases. V lost 3 bases, J lost 3 bases, and 9 bases stayed unmatched. This CDR3 spans 16 amino acids. CDR1 is DFQATT and CDR2 is SNEGSKA in the germline V gene (reference sequence). The CDR3 spells CSASPLGQGYNQPQHF. CDR3 DNA sequence: TGCAGTGCTAGTCCTCTGGGACAGGGATACAATCAGCCCCAGCATTTT.

The chain carries TRBV6-1 and TRBJ1-3; D gene ambiguous. V was clipped by 2 bases and J by 4 bases, with 12 bases between them. Germline-derived CDR1 and CDR2 are MNHNS and SASEGT. CDR3 length: 15 amino acids. CDR3 sequence reads: CASSEQANGGNTIYF. For the CDR3, the DNA is TGTGCCAGCAGTGAACAGGCAAACGGGGGAAACACCATATATTTT.

This clone was observed once. This rearrangement joins TRBV2 to TRBJ1-5; TRBD1 matches at 7 bases. This CDR3 is built from 17 residues. Looked up from germline, CDR1 is SNHLY and CDR2 is FYNNEI. Germline trimming cut 7 bases from V and 0 bases from J; bases unmatched to any gene: 12. CDR3 loop: CASTRTSGGYSNQPQHF. In nucleotides, the CDR3 is TGTGCCAGCACTCGGACCTCAGGGGGGTATAGCAATCAGCCCCAGCATTTT. Drawing the rest from reference TRBV2 and TRBJ1-5, the complete variable domain is EPEVTQTPSHQVTQMGQEVILRCVPISNHLYFYWYRQILGQKVEFLVSFYNNEISEKSEIFDDQFSVERPDGSNFTLKIRSTKLEDSAMYFCASTRTSGGYSNQPQHFGDGTRLSIL.

This chain links TRBV24-1 with TRBJ2-1; no clear D gene. Germline V gene lookup returns CDR1 KGHDR and CDR2 SFDVKD. The CDR3 is 16 amino acids. V dropped 2 bases and J dropped 0 bases, with 10 bases sitting between them. The chain's CDR3 is CATSDWMASSYNEQFF. The DNA for the CDR3 is TGTGCCACCAGTGATTGGATGGCCAGCTCCTACAATGAGCAGTTCTTC.

The chain joins TRBV27 to TRBJ1-6, with D possibly matching TRBD1 (6 bases). Germline values: CDR1 MNHEY, CDR2 SMNVEV (reference sequence). With 6 bases removed from V and 10 bases from J, the gap between germline ends came to 10 bases. The length of the CDR3 is 12 residues. The CDR3 region has the DNA TGTGCCAGCAGGGTCGGGGGCTCACCCCTCCACTTT. Its protein product is CASRVGGSPLHF.

V gene TRBV7-8 combines with J gene TRBJ2-1; TRBD2 matches at 9 bases. Germline trimming cut 1 base from V and 8 bases from J; bases unmatched to any gene: 6. The CDR3 is made up of 15 amino acids. The V gene's germline CDR1 is SGHVS and CDR2 FQNEAQ. CDR3 sequence: CASSLVTSGTHEQFF. CDR3 sequence (DNA): TGTGCCAGCAGCTTAGTGACTAGCGGAACGCATGAGCAGTTCTTC.

This clone was seen only a few times. The V gene is TRBV7-2, the J gene TRBJ1-5; 10 nucleotides line up with TRBD1. Looked up from germline, CDR1 is SGHTA and CDR2 is FQGNSA. Unmatched junction bases numbered 3, after V lost 5 bases and J lost 2 bases. CDR3 size: 15 residues. CDR3 nucleotide sequence: TGTGCCAGCAGCCAGACAGGGGGCGGCAATCAGCCCCAGCATTTT. It yields the protein CASSQTGGGNQPQHF. The full variable domain, with the rest looked up from reference TRBV7-2 and TRBJ1-5, is GAGVSQSPSNKVTEKGKDVELRCDPISGHTALYWYRQSLGQGLEFLIYFQGNSAPDKSGLPSDRFSAERTGGSVSTLTIQRTQQEDSAVYLCASSQTGGGNQPQHFGDGTRLSIL.

The chain links TRBV2 to TRBJ1-2; no reliable D call. The ends were cut back, 9 bases at V and 8 bases at J, with 22 bases in the middle. The CDR3 length is 14 residues. CDR1 and CDR2 from the germline V gene are SNHLY and FYNNEI. The CDR3 bases are TGTGCCAGGAGCATCGTCACCGGGGTGGACGGCTACACCTTC. Translation: CARSIVTGVDGYTF.

The CDR3 loop is CASLHSGATDTQYF. For the CDR3, the DNA is TGTGCCAGCCTTCATTCGGGAGCCACAGATACGCAGTATTTT. The V and J genes are TRBV28 and TRBJ2-3, with D maybe TRBD2 (6 bases). There are 14 residues in the CDR3. In germline, CDR1 is MDHEN, CDR2 SYDVKM. Trimming removed 8 bases at V and 2 bases at J, with 14 bases between.

The J gene is TRBJ1-6, the V gene TRBV28; no clear D. Looked up from germline, CDR1 is MDHEN and CDR2 is SYDVKM. This CDR3 is 13 amino acids long. V lost 6 bases and J 11 bases, leaving 14 bases between the germline ends. DNA for the CDR3: TGTGCCAGCAGGATGACAATTGTGGCACCCCTCCACTTT. As protein: CASRMTIVAPLHF.

The chain is built from TRBV24-1 and TRBJ2-7; D is ambiguous. The germline gives CDR1 KGHDR, CDR2 SFDVKD. The CDR3 covers 14 residues. V was clipped by 4 bases and J by 0 bases, with 9 bases between them. CDR3 amino acids: CATSDFPSSYEQYF. DNA for the CDR3: TGTGCCACCAGTGACTTCCCGAGCTCCTACGAGCAGTACTTC.

The J gene is TRBJ1-1, the V gene TRBV6-5, with a tentative D call TRBD1 (5 bases). Per germline, CDR1 MNHEY and CDR2 SVGAGI. V lost 5 bases and J 5 bases, leaving 12 bases between the germline ends. The CDR3 has 13 residues. The CDR3 nucleotides are TGTGCCAGCAGTAAGAACGGGGGGACTGAAGCTTTCTTT. Residues: CASSKNGGTEAFF.

This chain connects TRBV5-4 to TRBJ2-2; 8 bases are a match to TRBD1. The V and J ends lost 4 bases and 0 bases, in that order; junction bases with no gene match: 2. Germline V CDR1 and CDR2: SGHNT, YYREEE (reference sequence). The length of the CDR3 is 15 residues. This CDR3 is CASSQQGANTGELFF. The CDR3 DNA follows: TGTGCCAGCAGCCAACAGGGGGCGAACACCGGGGAGCTGTTTTTT.

This chain links TRBV4-2 with TRBJ2-1; 10 bases fit TRBD2. Germline V gene lookup returns CDR1 LGHNA and CDR2 YNFKEQ. V lost 0 bases, J lost 8 bases, and 10 bases stayed unmatched. The CDR3 contains 17 residues. CDR3 sequence: CASSQDSSSGSSDEQFF. CDR3 DNA: TGTGCCAGCAGCCAAGATTCTTCTAGCGGGAGTTCGGATGAGCAGTTCTTC.

The chain employs TRBV18 and TRBJ2-1; 8 nucleotides align to TRBD2. Germline V gives CDR1 KGHSH, CDR2 LQKENI. The CDR3 consists of 14 residues. Germline trimming cut 6 bases from V and 7 bases from J; bases unmatched to any gene: 8. The CDR3 coding sequence is TGTGCCAGCTCTCCCGGGACTAGGAGGAATGAGCAGTTCTTC. The encoded protein is CASSPGTRRNEQFF.

This rearrangement joins TRBV28 to TRBJ1-1, with a tentative D call TRBD1 (6 bases). Trimming shortened V by 6 bases and J by 10 bases, and 18 bases separated the two germline ends. The CDR3 is made up of 13 amino acids. Germline CDR1 and CDR2: MDHEN and SYDVKM. Here the CDR3 reads CASSSLNTGRAFF. The CDR3 bases are TGTGCCAGCAGCAGTTTGAATACAGGGCGAGCTTTCTTT. Complete variable domain (other parts from reference TRBV28 and TRBJ1-1): DVKVTQSSRYLVKRTGEKVFLECVQDMDHENMFWYRQDPGLGLRLIYFSYDVKMKEKGDIPEGYSVSREKKERFSLILESASTNQTSMYLCASSSLNTGRAFFGQGTRLTVV.

The chain carries TRBV12-3 or TRBV12-4 and TRBJ1-1; D is undetermined. V lost 3 bases and J lost 6, with 8 bases in between. CDR3 size: 12 residues. CDR3 amino acids: CASSFPLSEAFF. Here the CDR3 DNA reads TGTGCCAGCAGTTTCCCCCTCTCTGAAGCTTTCTTT.

The CDR3 region is CASRGDSLYEQYF. DNA of the CDR3: TGTGCCAGCAGGGGGGACAGCCTCTACGAGCAGTACTTC. The chain carries TRBV5-6 and TRBJ2-7, with 7 bases matching TRBD1. CDR1 is SGHDT and CDR2 is YYEEEE in the germline V gene. The CDR3 spans 13 residues. V lost 5 bases, J lost 3 bases, and 5 bases stayed unmatched.